The rows below give T cell receptor beta chains drawn from one sample of a study of tumor-infiltrating lymphocytes in primary liver carcinoma. TCRdb reanalysed the multiplex PCR reads using MiXCR and keeps one entry per CDR3 protein. The table records a few hundred thousand distinct CDR3 sequences, approximately 58% of them present only once. The sequencing input was peripheral blood. Receptor source: a woman aged 25 to 39 with primary liver carcinoma and hepatitis B virus infection. The CDR3 runs from the conserved cysteine through the conserved F or W. D genes are given only for firm matches. Rows give clone size only sometimes, using once, few, many, or a class for an expanded clone.

clone_size: .; d_call: .; v_call: TRBV12-3/TRBV12-4; j_call: TRBJ1-1; cdr3_aa: CASRPEGAEAFF; cdr3_nt: TGTGCCAGCAGGCCGGAAGGGGCTGAAGCTTTCTTT
clone_size: few; d_call: .; v_call: TRBV4-3; j_call: TRBJ2-2; cdr3_aa: CASSQDRGRGQLFF; cdr3_nt: TGCGCCAGCAGCCAAGATAGGGGGCGGGGTCAGCTGTTTTTT
clone_size: once; d_call: .; v_call: TRBV11-3; j_call: TRBJ2-7; cdr3_aa: CANSSTQGSVQYF; cdr3_nt: TGTGCCAACAGCTCAACACAGGGAAGTGTGCAGTACTTC
clone_size: .; d_call: .; v_call: TRBV5-1; j_call: TRBJ2-2; cdr3_aa: CASSIGPIGATGELFF; cdr3_nt: TGCGCCAGCAGCATCGGGCCGATCGGGGCCACCGGGGAGCTGTTTTTT
clone_size: .; d_call: .; v_call: TRBV29-1; j_call: TRBJ1-1; cdr3_aa: CSTGDPGEAFF; cdr3_nt: TGCAGCACCGGGGACCCCGGCGAAGCTTTCTTT
clone_size: many; d_call: TRBD2; v_call: TRBV12-3/TRBV12-4; j_call: TRBJ2-3; cdr3_aa: CASSSHSGGNTDTQYF; cdr3_nt: TGTGCCAGCAGTTCTCATAGCGGGGGAAACACAGATACGCAGTATTTT
clone_size: .; d_call: .; v_call: TRBV4-1; j_call: TRBJ1-1; cdr3_aa: CASSQGSRGGTEAFF; cdr3_nt: TGCGCCAGCAGCCAAGGGTCCCGGGGGGGGACTGAAGCTTTCTTT
clone_size: few; d_call: TRBD2; v_call: TRBV11-2; j_call: TRBJ2-1; cdr3_aa: CASSLLAGASYNEQFF; cdr3_nt: TGTGCCAGCAGCCTTTTAGCGGGAGCGTCCTACAATGAGCAGTTCTTC
clone_size: once; d_call: .; v_call: TRBV6-5; j_call: TRBJ2-1; cdr3_aa: CVSSPPGYNEQFF; cdr3_nt: TGTGTCAGCAGCCCCCCCGGATACAATGAGCAGTTCTTC
clone_size: few; d_call: .; v_call: TRBV5-1; j_call: TRBJ2-1; cdr3_aa: CASSLGLALDEQFF; cdr3_nt: TGCGCCAGCAGCTTGGGGCTAGCGTTAGATGAGCAGTTCTTC
clone_size: .; d_call: .; v_call: TRBV4-1; j_call: TRBJ1-4; cdr3_aa: CASSQDNYEVVNEKLLF; cdr3_nt: TGCGCCAGCAGCCAAGACAATTATGAGGTTGTTAATGAAAAACTGCTTTTT
clone_size: .; d_call: TRBD2; v_call: TRBV7-9; j_call: TRBJ2-1; cdr3_aa: CASSTGTSGRGSYNEQFF; cdr3_nt: TGTGCCAGCAGCACCGGGACTAGCGGGAGAGGCTCCTACAATGAGCAGTTCTTC
clone_size: .; d_call: TRBD2; v_call: TRBV7-9; j_call: TRBJ2-7; cdr3_aa: CANTRTSGSEQYF; cdr3_nt: TGTGCCAACACTCGGACTAGCGGGAGCGAGCAGTACTTC
clone_size: .; d_call: .; v_call: TRBV11-2; j_call: TRBJ2-5; cdr3_aa: CASSLARGTQETQYF; cdr3_nt: TGTGCCAGCAGCTTAGCGAGGGGGACCCAGGAGACCCAGTACTTC
clone_size: .; d_call: TRBD2; v_call: TRBV12-3/TRBV12-4; j_call: TRBJ2-1; cdr3_aa: CASNLGLAGVTEQFF; cdr3_nt: TGTGCCAGCAATTTAGGGCTAGCGGGAGTGACTGAGCAGTTCTTC
clone_size: .; d_call: TRBD1; v_call: TRBV12-3/TRBV12-4; j_call: TRBJ2-6; cdr3_aa: CASSLEGQGGPSGANVLTF; cdr3_nt: TGTGCCAGCAGCTTAGAAGGACAGGGTGGCCCCTCTGGGGCCAACGTCCTGACTTTC
clone_size: .; d_call: .; v_call: TRBV6-1; j_call: TRBJ2-3; cdr3_aa: CASSAMWFTDTHYF; cdr3_nt: TGTGCCAGCAGTGCTATGTGGTTTACAGATACGCACTATTTT
clone_size: many; d_call: TRBD1; v_call: TRBV29-1; j_call: TRBJ2-2; cdr3_aa: CSVGTGWAGELFF; cdr3_nt: TGCAGCGTCGGGACAGGGTGGGCCGGGGAGCTGTTTTTT
clone_size: .; d_call: TRBD1; v_call: TRBV6-6; j_call: TRBJ2-7; cdr3_aa: CASSSRRHTGGSNEQYF; cdr3_nt: TGTGCCAGCAGCTCCCGCCGCCATACAGGGGGCTCTAACGAGCAGTACTTC
clone_size: many; d_call: .; v_call: TRBV10-3; j_call: TRBJ2-1; cdr3_aa: CAISVGNEQFF; cdr3_nt: TGTGCCATCAGTGTCGGCAATGAGCAGTTCTTC